Reported below is one T cell receptor beta chain. What it recognizes is unknown. These data originate in a study of cytomegalovirus exposure and HLA in healthy donors. Notes on the study in general: One cluster of highly shared sequence variants probably arose as a sequencing artifact.

PCR primers comprised 60 Vbeta and 13 Jbeta primers. Some clones are missing from TCRdb's copy, which holds only in-frame ones; the method was immunoSEQ multiplex PCR. The sample includes about 160,000 clones, around 80% of them seen just once. The sequencing sample was made of PBMCs. The TCR was taken from a human donor in good health.

Here the CDR3 DNA reads TGTGCCAGCAGCTTAGCCGGAGGTGGGGAGCAGTACTTC. It is translated as CASSLAGGGEQYF. The chain is built from TRBV7-2 and TRBJ2-7; tentative D call: TRBD2 (5 bases). V was pared by 0 bases and J by 7 bases, with 10 bases between. CDR3 length: 13 amino acids. Germline CDR1 and CDR2: SGHTA and FQGNSA.